This entry lists 22 T cell receptor beta chains sequenced from one sample in a study of blood T cells in healthy people across ages. It was with a sample-barcoded 5' primer and a J-beta primer mix that a second PCR of roughly 7 to 12 cycles was run. Via MiXCR, TCRdb re-called the 5' RACE reads, giving one row per CDR3 protein. This sample yields around 1,800,000 distinct CDR3 sequences, of which 30% to 40% are seen a single time; 23% belongs to the top ten. The specimen sequenced was blood. These receptors all come from a human donor in good health.

This sequence joins TRBV20-1 and TRBJ1-2; D call uncertain. V lost 3 bases and J lost 4, with 24 bases in between. The CDR3 totals 17 residues. CDR1 is DFQATT, CDR2 SNEGSKA, per germline (reference sequence). DNA of the CDR3: TGCAGTGCTAGCTCCGTCCTGGAATTAACCCTTGGCTATGGCTACACCTTC. As protein: CSASSVLELTLGYGYTF.

This clonotype has more than one count but fewer than ten. The chain couples TRBV27 to TRBJ1-6, with no clear D. Trimming took off 5 bases at V and 9 bases at J, with 11 bases between the two ends. The CDR3 sequence is 13 residues long. Germline CDR1 is MNHEY and CDR2 is SMNVEV (reference sequence). The CDR3 region is CASSRQRGSPLHF. In nucleotides, the CDR3 is TGTGCCAGCAGTCGCCAGCGGGGTTCACCCCTCCACTTT.

This clonotype has just one count. V and J are TRBV5-1 and TRBJ2-3, with D maybe TRBD2 (5 bases). Per the germline V gene, CDR1 is SGHRS and CDR2 is YFSETQ. Trimming removed 2 bases from V and 0 bases from J, with 16 bases in between. The CDR3 spans 17 residues. This CDR3 reads CASSLRGSVISTDTQYF. In nucleotides, the CDR3 is TGCGCCAGCAGCTTACGGGGATCGGTTATTAGCACAGATACGCAGTATTTT.

The chain has TRBV7-9 and TRBJ2-7; D uncertain. CDR1 and CDR2 from the germline V gene are SEHNR and FQNEAQ (reference sequence). V lost 4 bases, J lost 0 bases, and 13 bases lay in between. There are 15 residues in the CDR3. DNA of the CDR3: TGTGCCAGCAGCTATGTGGAAGGAAGCTCCTACGAGCAGTACTTC. Protein: CASSYVEGSSYEQYF. Looking up the rest from reference TRBV7-9 and TRBJ2-7 gives the full variable domain: DTGVSQNPRHKITKRGQNVTFRCDPISEHNRLYWYRQTLGQGPEFLTYFQNEAQLEKSRLLSDRFSAERPKGSFSTLEIQRTEQGDSAMYLCASSYVEGSSYEQYFGPGTRLTVT.

In this sample, this clonotype turned up a few times. CDR3 nucleotides: TGTGCCAGCAGTCCAAGACAGAAGTGGGGGGCCAACGTCCTGACTTTC. This translates into CASSPRQKWGANVLTF. The chain couples TRBV27 to TRBJ2-6; D might be TRBD1 (5 bases). The germline V gene encodes CDR1 MNHEY and CDR2 SMNVEV (reference sequence). Deletions cut 5 bases from V and 4 bases from J, with 15 bases between. The CDR3 has 16 amino acids.

Only a few counts were recorded for this clonotype. The V and J genes are TRBV18 and TRBJ2-3; TRBD1 might be the D (6 bases). The V gene's germline CDR1 is KGHSH and CDR2 LQKENI. This CDR3 spans 16 amino acids. V lost 3 bases and J 4 bases, leaving 17 bases between the germline ends. CDR3 protein: CASSPRTARGADTQYF. CDR3 DNA: TGTGCCAGCTCACCCCGGACGGCCAGGGGCGCAGATACGCAGTATTTT. Together with reference TRBV18 and TRBJ2-3, the CDR3 gives the full variable domain: NAGVMQNPRHLVRRRGQEARLRCSPMKGHSHVYWYRQLPEEGLKFMVYLQKENIIDESGMPKERFSAEFPKEGPSILRIQQVVRGDSAAYFCASSPRTARGADTQYFGPGTRLTVL.

This clonotype was seen only a few times. The rearrangement joins TRBV12-3 or TRBV12-4 to TRBJ1-2; the D is unclear. The CDR3 spans 13 residues. Trimming cost V 3 bases and J 3 bases, with 8 bases left between them. The CDR3 bases are TGTGCCAGCAGTTTCATGGGTGACTATGGCTACACCTTC. Amino acid sequence: CASSFMGDYGYTF.

CDR3 protein: CASSYSALGKNIQYF. The CDR3 bases are TGTGCCAGCAGTTACTCGGCGTTGGGCAAAAACATTCAGTACTTC. The chain recombines TRBV6-5 with TRBJ2-4; D not certain. Germline assignment: CDR1 MNHEY and CDR2 SVGAGI. With 0 bases removed from V and 3 bases from J, the gap between germline ends came to 9 bases. The CDR3 runs 15 residues.

This chain joins TRBV20-1 and TRBJ2-5; TRBD2 might be the D (6 bases). The CDR3 is made up of 16 amino acids. CDR1 and CDR2 (germline): DFQATT, SNEGSKA (reference sequence). With 0 bases removed from V and 5 bases from J, the gap between germline ends came to 19 bases. The CDR3 DNA reads TGCAGTGCTAGAGATCTAAGTAGCGGCACCAGGGAGACCCAGTACTTC. This encodes CSARDLSSGTRETQYF.

The genes are TRBV3-1 and TRBJ2-1; a possible D gene is TRBD1 (6 bases). V was cut by 0 bases and J by 5 bases, with 11 bases left in between. Germline CDR1 reads LGHDT; CDR2 reads YNNKEL (reference sequence). The CDR3 runs 15 residues. The CDR3 DNA reads as TGTGCCAGCAGCCAAGATTCAGGACAGCACAATGAGCAGTTCTTC. Translated, it gives CASSQDSGQHNEQFF.

This chain uses TRBV7-9 with TRBJ2-5; 9 bases fit TRBD1. TRBJ2-7 matches the DNA end more closely, so the J call is doubtful. Germline V CDR1 and CDR2: SEHNR, FQNEAQ (reference sequence). The CDR3 runs 17 residues. Written as DNA, the CDR3 is TGTGCCAGCAGCTTAGTCGGTGAGGGGACAGGGACTTACGAGCAGTACTTC. It codes for CASSLVGEGTGTYEQYF.

The chain links TRBV20-1 to TRBJ2-7; 8 nucleotides align to TRBD1. J lost 5 bases, V lost 5 bases, and 14 bases had no gene match. The germline V gene encodes CDR1 DFQATT and CDR2 SNEGSKA (reference sequence). The CDR3 runs to 15 residues. The CDR3 protein is CSAATSRQGKNEQYF. In DNA form, the CDR3 reads TGCAGTGCTGCCACCTCCCGACAGGGGAAGAACGAGCAGTACTTC.

This clonotype showed up many times. The rearrangement uses TRBV20-1 and TRBJ2-7; 10 bases agree with TRBD2. The ends lost 3 bases at V and 1 base at J; junction bases unmatched: 9. Germline CDR1 reads DFQATT; CDR2 reads SNEGSKA (reference sequence). This CDR3 contains 16 residues. The CDR3 nucleotides are TGCAGTGCTAGGGGGAGAGCGGGGGGGATGTCCTACGAGCAGTACTTC. Translating gives CSARGRAGGMSYEQYF.

This clonotype turned up a few times. The chain is built from TRBV29-1 and TRBJ1-2; D is uncertain. The CDR3 loop spans 18 amino acids. Germline CDR1 and CDR2: SQVTM and ANQGSEA. Trimming removed 3 bases from V and 0 bases from J, with 23 bases in between. CDR3 in amino acids: CSVEASVAPDKANYGYTF. CDR3 nucleotides: TGCAGCGTTGAGGCCAGTGTCGCACCGGATAAGGCTAACTATGGCTACACCTTC.

The chain is built from TRBV5-6 and TRBJ2-1, with 9 bases that match TRBD1. The CDR3 has 15 residues. V dropped 0 bases and J dropped 7; count of bases not matched to a gene: 5. The germline V gene encodes CDR1 SGHDT and CDR2 YYEEEE. CDR3 in DNA: TGTGCCAGCAGCTTGGTTCGGACAGGGGAGAATGAGCAGTTCTTC. Protein: CASSLVRTGENEQFF. The full variable domain, rest sourced from reference TRBV5-6 and TRBJ2-1, is DAGVTQSPTHLIKTRGQQVTLRCSPKSGHDTVSWYQQALGQGPQFIFQYYEEEERQRGNFPDRFSGHQFPNYSSELNVNALLLGDSALYLCASSLVRTGENEQFFGPGTRLTVL.

This clonotype was seen only a few times. The chain recombines TRBV7-2 with TRBJ2-5; D might be TRBD1 (5 bases). Trimming removed 1 base at V and 5 bases at J, with 17 bases between. This CDR3 has 16 amino acids. CDR1 and CDR2 (germline): SGHTA, FQGNSA. CDR3 bases: TGTGCCAGCAGCTTAGGTATAGGTGCCAGGGTGGAGACCCAGTACTTC. Its protein is CASSLGIGARVETQYF.

This clonotype was detected a few times. CDR3 in amino acids: CSPGGGLNYGYTF. In nucleotides, the CDR3 is TGCAGCCCAGGGGGAGGGCTGAACTATGGCTACACCTTC. The rearrangement joins TRBV20-1 to TRBJ1-2, with 7 positions matching TRBD1. The CDR3 extends over 13 amino acids. CDR1 is DFQATT, CDR2 SNEGSKA, per germline (reference sequence).

This chain joins TRBV20-1 and TRBJ2-5, with D possibly matching TRBD2 (5 bases). This CDR3 region has 13 residues. CDR1 and CDR2 (germline): DFQATT, SNEGSKA (reference sequence). V was pared by 5 bases and J by 1 base, with 11 bases between. The DNA for the CDR3 is TGCAGTGCTGAACGGGGTGCCCAAGAGACCCAGTACTTC. This gives the protein CSAERGAQETQYF.

The V and J genes are TRBV7-2 and TRBJ2-3, with D tentatively TRBD1 or TRBD2 (7 bases each). Per the germline V gene, CDR1 is SGHTA and CDR2 is FQGNSA. The V and J ends lost 1 base and 5 bases respectively, with 13 bases between them. CDR3 length equals 15 residues. The CDR3 reads CASSLGSRGGDTQYF. The CDR3 region has the DNA TGTGCCAGCAGCTTAGGCAGCAGGGGGGGAGATACGCAGTATTTT.

The CDR3 nucleotides read TGTGCCAGCAGCCAGCTTCGGGTCGACACTGAAGCTTTCTTT. As protein: CASSQLRVDTEAFF. This chain uses TRBV7-9 with TRBJ1-1, with D unresolved. Germline CDR1 is SEHNR and CDR2 is FQNEAQ (reference sequence). Trimming shortened V by 5 bases and J by 3 bases, and 13 bases separated the two germline ends. There are 14 residues in the CDR3.

J is TRBJ2-2 and V is TRBV5-1, with D uncertain. Per the germline V gene, CDR1 is SGHRS and CDR2 is YFSETQ. Trimming shortened V by 5 bases and J by 6 bases, and 11 bases separated the two germline ends. The CDR3 extends over 13 amino acids. The CDR3 region has the DNA TGCGCCAGCAGACTTGACCCGGCCGGGGAGCTGTTTTTT. Protein: CASRLDPAGELFF.

The table lists this clonotype with a few counts. One end of the junction does not line up with germline, which may come from a read error. The chain is built from TRBV7-9 and TRBJ1-2; 8 nucleotides line up with TRBD1. This CDR3 comprises 16 residues. Germline-derived CDR1 and CDR2 are SEHNR and FQNEAQ (reference sequence). CDR3 in DNA: TGTGCCAGCAGCTTAACCAGGGGGCGGGATAACTATGGCTGCACCTTC. As protein: CASSLTRGRDNYGCTF. Variable domain in full (rest from reference TRBV7-9 and TRBJ1-2): DTGVSQNPRHKITKRGQNVTFRCDPISEHNRLYWYRQTLGQGPEFLTYFQNEAQLEKSRLLSDRFSAERPKGSFSTLEIQRTEQGDSAMYLCASSLTRGRDNYGCTFGSGTRLTVV.